This T cell receptor beta chain was captured by sequencing in a study of shared clonotypes between healthy human individuals. Assay: immunoSEQ multiplex PCR; the TCRdb copy retains only in-frame clones and omits some. Here the sample spans under 2,500,000 clones, roughly 95% being singletons. Trimming removed 2 bases at V and 7 bases at J, with 11 bases between. Germline assignment: CDR1 MDHEN and CDR2 SYDVKM. This CDR3 contains 13 residues. This TCR was recovered from a man younger than 35 in good health. The sequenced material came from naive CD4+ T cells sorted from blood. The subset here: CD45RA+ positively selected. The chain is built from TRBV28 and TRBJ1-1; D remains ambiguous. CDR3 coding DNA: TGTGCCAGCAGTTTAGGAGGAACAAATGAAGCTTTCTTT. This codes for CASSLGGTNEAFF.